This TCR beta chain appears in the sequencing data of a study of blood T cell repertoires in COVID-19. Overall study context: COVID-19 samples from acute and convalescent phases originated in the United States, Italy and Spain. The analysed material was cDNA or gDNA that came from T cells, B-cell-depleted T cells, or PBMCs.

This CDR3 has 16 residues. Germline V gene lookup returns CDR1 SGHTA and CDR2 FQGTGA. V lost 2 bases to trimming and J lost 10 bases; unmatched junction nucleotides: 14. As processed by the authors: Cell counts per sample came from amplifying reference gene primers. The method was immunoSEQ multiplex PCR; TCRdb's version includes in-frame clones alone and lacks a portion of them. The V and J calls and the clone size are those of that table, but D and trimming were determined from the DNA. This sample carries around 150,000 clones, about 86% of them seen once, and the ten largest clones take around 8.2%.

Sequenced material: peripheral blood. This rearrangement joins TRBV7-3 to TRBJ2-1, with 7 bases lining up with TRBD2. This TCR was sampled from a man between 60 and 75 years old with acute or convalescent COVID-19. The CDR3 DNA follows: TGTGCCAGCAGCTTACGTATGGCTAGCGGTGTCAAGGAGCAGTTCTTC. This gives the protein CASSLRMASGVKEQFF.